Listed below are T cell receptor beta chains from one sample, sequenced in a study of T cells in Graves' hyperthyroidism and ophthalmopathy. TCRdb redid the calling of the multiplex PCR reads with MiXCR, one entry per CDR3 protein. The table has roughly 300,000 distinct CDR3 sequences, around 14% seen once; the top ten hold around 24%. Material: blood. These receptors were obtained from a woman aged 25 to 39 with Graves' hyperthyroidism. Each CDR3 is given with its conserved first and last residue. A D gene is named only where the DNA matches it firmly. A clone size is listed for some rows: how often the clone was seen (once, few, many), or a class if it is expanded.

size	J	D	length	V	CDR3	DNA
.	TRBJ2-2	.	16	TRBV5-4	CASSSREGHITGELFF	TGTGCCAGCAGCTCCCGTGAGGGACATATCACCGGGGAGCTGTTTTTT
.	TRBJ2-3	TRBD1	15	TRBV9	CASSSRGQVTDMQYF	TGTGCCAGCAGCTCCCGCGGACAGGTCACAGATATGCAGTATTTT
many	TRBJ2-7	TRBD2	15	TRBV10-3	CAIRDLLAGVREQYF	TGTGCCATCAGGGACCTACTAGCGGGAGTGAGGGAGCAGTACTTC
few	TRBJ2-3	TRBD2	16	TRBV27	CASSRFRGEGTDTQYF	TGTGCCAGCAGTCGATTCCGGGGGGAGGGCACAGATACGCAGTATTTT
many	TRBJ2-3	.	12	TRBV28	CATRLDTDTQYF	TGTGCCACCCGACTCGACACAGATACGCAGTATTTT
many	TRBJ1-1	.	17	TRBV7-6	CASSLIRGRQTNTEAFF	TGTGCCAGCAGCTTAATTCGGGGGCGACAGACCAACACTGAAGCTTTCTTT
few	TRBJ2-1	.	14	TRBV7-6	CASSSRDFYNEQFF	TGTGCCAGCAGCTCCCGGGACTTCTACAATGAGCAGTTCTTC
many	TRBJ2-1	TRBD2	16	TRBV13	CASSSLTSRSYNEQFF	TGTGCCAGCAGCTCGTTGACTAGCCGCTCCTACAATGAGCAGTTCTTC
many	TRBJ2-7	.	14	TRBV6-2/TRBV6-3	CASTRQGTTYEQYF	TGTGCCAGCACCCGACAGGGGACTACCTACGAGCAGTACTTC
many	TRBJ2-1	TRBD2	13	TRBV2	CASPRAGGHEQFF	TGTGCCAGCCCCAGAGCGGGAGGCCATGAGCAGTTCTTC
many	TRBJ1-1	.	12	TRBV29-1	CSADRVNTEAFF	TGCAGCGCAGACAGAGTGAACACTGAAGCTTTCTTT
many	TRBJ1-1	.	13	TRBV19	CASSMLPGSSGFF	TGTGCCAGTAGTATGCTACCCGGCAGCTCGGGATTCTTT
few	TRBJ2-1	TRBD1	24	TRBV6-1	CASRLNLDRESLAGGDRLYNEQFF	TGTGCCAGCAGACTTAACCTGGACAGGGAGTCATTAGCTGGCGGGGATCGCCTCTACAATGAGCAGTTCTTC
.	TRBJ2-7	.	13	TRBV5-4	CASSSRRSGEQYF	TGTGCCAGCAGCTCACGGAGGTCGGGAGAGCAGTACTTC
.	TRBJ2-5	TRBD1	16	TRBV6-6	CASSYYSDRATETQYF	TGTGCCAGCAGTTACTACTCGGACAGGGCAACAGAGACCCAGTACTTC
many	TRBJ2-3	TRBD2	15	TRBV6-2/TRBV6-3	CASSTLAGVRDTQYF	TGTGCCAGCAGTACGTTAGCGGGCGTTCGAGATACGCAGTATTTT
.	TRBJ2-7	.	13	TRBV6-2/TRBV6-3	CASSEGSDHEQYF	TGTGCCAGCAGCGAGGGGAGTGATCACGAGCAGTACTTC
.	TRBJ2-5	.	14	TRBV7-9	CASSPPGGIDTQYF	TGTGCCAGCAGCCCCCCAGGGGGGATTGATACCCAGTACTTC
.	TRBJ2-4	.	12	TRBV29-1	CSVEIAKNIQYF	TGCAGCGTTGAAATAGCCAAAAACATTCAGTACTTC
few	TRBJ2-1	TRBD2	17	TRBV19	CASSTRLLAGVYNEQFF	TGTGCCAGTAGTACCCGATTACTAGCGGGAGTATACAATGAGCAGTTCTTC
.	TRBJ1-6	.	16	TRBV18	CASSPDGKSYNSPLHF	TGTGCCAGCTCACCTGACGGCAAGTCCTATAATTCACCCCTCCACTTT
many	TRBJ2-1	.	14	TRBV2	CARGGRDRYNEQFF	TGTGCCAGGGGGGGACGGGACCGCTACAATGAGCAGTTCTTC
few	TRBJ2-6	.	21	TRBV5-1	CASSLGFAGIPLSSGANVLTF	TGCGCCAGCAGCTTGGGGTTCGCAGGGATCCCCCTCAGCTCTGGGGCCAACGTCCTGACTTTC